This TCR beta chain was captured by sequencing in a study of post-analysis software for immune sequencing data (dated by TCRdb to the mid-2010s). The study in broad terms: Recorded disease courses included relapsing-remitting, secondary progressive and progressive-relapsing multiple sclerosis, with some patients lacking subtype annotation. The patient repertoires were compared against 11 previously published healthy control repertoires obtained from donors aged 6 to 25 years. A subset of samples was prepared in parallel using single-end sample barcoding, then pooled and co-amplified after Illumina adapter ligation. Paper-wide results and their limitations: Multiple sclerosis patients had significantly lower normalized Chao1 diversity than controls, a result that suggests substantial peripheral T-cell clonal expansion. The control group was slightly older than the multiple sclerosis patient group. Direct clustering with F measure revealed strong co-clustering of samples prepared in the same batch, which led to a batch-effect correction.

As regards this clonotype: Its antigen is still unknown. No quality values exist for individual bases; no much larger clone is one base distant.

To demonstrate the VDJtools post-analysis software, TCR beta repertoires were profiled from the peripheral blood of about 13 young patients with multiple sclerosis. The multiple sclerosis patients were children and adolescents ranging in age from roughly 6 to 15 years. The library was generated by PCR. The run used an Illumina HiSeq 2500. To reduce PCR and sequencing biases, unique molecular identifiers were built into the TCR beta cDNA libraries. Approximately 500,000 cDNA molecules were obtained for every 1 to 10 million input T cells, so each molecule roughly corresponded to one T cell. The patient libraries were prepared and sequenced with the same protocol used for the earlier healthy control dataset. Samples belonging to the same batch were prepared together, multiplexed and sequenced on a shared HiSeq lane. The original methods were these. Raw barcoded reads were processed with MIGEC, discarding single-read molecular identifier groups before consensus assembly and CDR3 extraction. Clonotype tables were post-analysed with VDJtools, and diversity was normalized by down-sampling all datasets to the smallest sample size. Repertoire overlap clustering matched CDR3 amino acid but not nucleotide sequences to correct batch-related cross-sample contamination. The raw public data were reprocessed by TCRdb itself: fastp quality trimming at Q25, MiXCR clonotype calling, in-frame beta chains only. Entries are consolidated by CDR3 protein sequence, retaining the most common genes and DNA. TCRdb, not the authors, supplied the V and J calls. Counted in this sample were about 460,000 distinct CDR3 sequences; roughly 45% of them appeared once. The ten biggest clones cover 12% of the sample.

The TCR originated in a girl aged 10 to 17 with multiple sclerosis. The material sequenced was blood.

The sequence in DNA is TGTGCCAGCAGTCCCTCAACAGGAAACTATGGCTACACCTTC. Its translation reads: CASSPSTGNYGYTF. Rearrangement joined TRBV28 to TRBJ1-2; matching of 5 bases hints at TRBD1 as the D gene. V is pared back by 5 bases and J by 2 bases, with 12 bases lying between the germline termini. The CDR3 holds 14 amino acids from the cysteine to the phenylalanine. Only CDR3 DNA remains: 42 bases, in frame from the first base. CDR1 and CDR2 are read off the germline V gene as MDHEN and SYDVKM.